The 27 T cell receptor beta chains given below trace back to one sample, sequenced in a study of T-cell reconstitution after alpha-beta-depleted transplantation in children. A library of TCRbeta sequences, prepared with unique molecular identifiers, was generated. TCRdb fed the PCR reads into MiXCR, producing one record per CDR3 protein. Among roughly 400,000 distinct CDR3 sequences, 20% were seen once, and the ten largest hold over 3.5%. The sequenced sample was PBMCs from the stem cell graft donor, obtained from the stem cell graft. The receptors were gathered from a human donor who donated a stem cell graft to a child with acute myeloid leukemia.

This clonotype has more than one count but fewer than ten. The CDR3 DNA sequence: TGCAGTGCTAGAGATGGAGAGTCCCAGCAAGCCTACGAGCAGTACTTC. It specifies CSARDGESQQAYEQYF. The gene calls are TRBV20-1 and TRBJ2-7; D is undetermined. V dropped 0 bases and J dropped 2 bases, with 17 bases sitting between them. The CDR3 is 16 residues long. CDR1 is DFQATT and CDR2 is SNEGSKA in the germline V gene (reference sequence).

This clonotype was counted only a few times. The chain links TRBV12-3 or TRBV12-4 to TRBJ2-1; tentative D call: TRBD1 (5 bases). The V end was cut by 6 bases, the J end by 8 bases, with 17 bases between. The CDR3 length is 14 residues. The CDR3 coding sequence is TGTGCCAGCAGCCCAAGCGACAGCCCGGATGAGCAGTTCTTC. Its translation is CASSPSDSPDEQFF.

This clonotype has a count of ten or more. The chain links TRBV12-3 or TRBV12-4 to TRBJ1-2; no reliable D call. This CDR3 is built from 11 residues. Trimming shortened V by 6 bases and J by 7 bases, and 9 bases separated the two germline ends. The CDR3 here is CASSFGVGYTF. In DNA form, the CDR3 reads TGTGCCAGCAGCTTCGGGGTTGGCTACACCTTC.

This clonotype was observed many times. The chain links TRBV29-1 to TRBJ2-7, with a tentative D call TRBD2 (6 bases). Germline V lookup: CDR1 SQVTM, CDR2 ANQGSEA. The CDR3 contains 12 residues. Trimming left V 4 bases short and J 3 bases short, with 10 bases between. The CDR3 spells CSVVLANYEQYF. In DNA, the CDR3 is TGCAGCGTTGTACTAGCTAACTACGAGCAGTACTTC.

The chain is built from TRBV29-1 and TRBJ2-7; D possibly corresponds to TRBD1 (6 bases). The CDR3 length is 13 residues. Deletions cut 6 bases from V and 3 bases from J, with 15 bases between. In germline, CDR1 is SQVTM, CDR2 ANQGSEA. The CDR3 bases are TGCAGCGTCCGTATGACAGGAGTCTACGAGCAGTACTTC. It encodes CSVRMTGVYEQYF.

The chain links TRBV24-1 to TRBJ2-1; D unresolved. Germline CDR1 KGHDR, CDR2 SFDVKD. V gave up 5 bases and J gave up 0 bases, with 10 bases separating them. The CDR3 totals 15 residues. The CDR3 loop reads CATSGSADSYNEQFF. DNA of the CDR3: TGTGCCACCAGTGGAAGCGCCGACTCCTACAATGAGCAGTTCTTC.

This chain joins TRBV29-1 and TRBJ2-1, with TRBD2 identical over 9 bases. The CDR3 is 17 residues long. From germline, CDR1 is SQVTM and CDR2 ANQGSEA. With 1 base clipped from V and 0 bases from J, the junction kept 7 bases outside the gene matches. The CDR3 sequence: CSVEGTSAQSSYNEQFF. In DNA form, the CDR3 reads TGCAGCGTTGAAGGGACTAGCGCCCAGAGCTCCTACAATGAGCAGTTCTTC.

The CDR3 region is CSARDSRGGDEQFF. CDR3 nucleotides: TGCAGTGCTAGAGATTCCAGGGGCGGCGATGAGCAGTTCTTC. V gene TRBV20-1 combines with J gene TRBJ2-1, with TRBD1 as a possible D gene (6 bases). V was pared by 0 bases and J by 8 bases, with 14 bases between. The CDR3 extends over 14 amino acids. CDR1 and CDR2 (germline): DFQATT, SNEGSKA (reference sequence).

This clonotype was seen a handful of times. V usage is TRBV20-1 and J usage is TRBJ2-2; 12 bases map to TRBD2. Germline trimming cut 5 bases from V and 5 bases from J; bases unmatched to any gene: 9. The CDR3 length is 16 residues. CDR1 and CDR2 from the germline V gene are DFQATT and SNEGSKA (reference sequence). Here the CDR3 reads CSAPKLLAGGTGELFF. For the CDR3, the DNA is TGCAGTGCTCCGAAACTTCTAGCGGGAGGGACCGGGGAGCTGTTTTTT.

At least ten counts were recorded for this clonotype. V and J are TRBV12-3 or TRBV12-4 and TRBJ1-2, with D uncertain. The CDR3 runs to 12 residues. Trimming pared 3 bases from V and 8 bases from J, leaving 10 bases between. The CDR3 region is CASSFLRVGYTF. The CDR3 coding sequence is TGTGCCAGCAGTTTTCTTAGGGTCGGCTACACCTTC.

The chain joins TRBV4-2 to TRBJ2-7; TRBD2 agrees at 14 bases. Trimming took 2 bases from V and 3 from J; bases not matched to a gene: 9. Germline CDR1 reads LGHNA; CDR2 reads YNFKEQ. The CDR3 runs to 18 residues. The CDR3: CASSQPDGTSGSLYEQYF. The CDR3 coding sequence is TGTGCCAGCAGCCAACCGGACGGGACTAGCGGGAGCCTCTACGAGCAGTACTTC.

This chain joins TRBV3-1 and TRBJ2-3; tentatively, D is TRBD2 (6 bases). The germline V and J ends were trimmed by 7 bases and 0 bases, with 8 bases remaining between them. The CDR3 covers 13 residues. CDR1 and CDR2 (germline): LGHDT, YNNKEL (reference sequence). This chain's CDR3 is CASTGVSTDTQYF. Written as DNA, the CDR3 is TGTGCCAGCACGGGGGTTAGCACAGATACGCAGTATTTT.

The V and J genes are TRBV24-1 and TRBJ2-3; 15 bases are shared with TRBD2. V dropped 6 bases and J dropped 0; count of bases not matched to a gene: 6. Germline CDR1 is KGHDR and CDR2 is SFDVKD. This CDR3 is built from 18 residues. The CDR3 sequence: CATSFGLAGGPSTDTQYF. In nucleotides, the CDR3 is TGTGCCACCAGTTTTGGACTAGCGGGAGGGCCTAGCACAGATACGCAGTATTTT.

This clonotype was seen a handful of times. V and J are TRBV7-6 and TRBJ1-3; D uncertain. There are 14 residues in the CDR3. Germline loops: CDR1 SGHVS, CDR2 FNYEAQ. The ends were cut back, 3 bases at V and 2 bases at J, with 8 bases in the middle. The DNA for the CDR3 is TGTGCCAGCAGCTTCTCAGCTACTGGAAACACCATATATTTT. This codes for CASSFSATGNTIYF.

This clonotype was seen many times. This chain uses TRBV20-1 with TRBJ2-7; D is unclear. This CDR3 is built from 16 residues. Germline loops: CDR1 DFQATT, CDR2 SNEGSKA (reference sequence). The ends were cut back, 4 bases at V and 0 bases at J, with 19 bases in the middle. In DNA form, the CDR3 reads TGCAGTGCTACTCAATCAAGGGCATCTCTCTCCTACGAGCAGTACTTC. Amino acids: CSATQSRASLSYEQYF.

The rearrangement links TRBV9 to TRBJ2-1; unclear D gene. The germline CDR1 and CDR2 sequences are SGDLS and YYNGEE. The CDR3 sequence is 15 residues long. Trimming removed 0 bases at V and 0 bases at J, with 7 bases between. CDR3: CASSVVESSYNEQFF. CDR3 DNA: TGTGCCAGCAGCGTAGTTGAATCCTCCTACAATGAGCAGTTCTTC.

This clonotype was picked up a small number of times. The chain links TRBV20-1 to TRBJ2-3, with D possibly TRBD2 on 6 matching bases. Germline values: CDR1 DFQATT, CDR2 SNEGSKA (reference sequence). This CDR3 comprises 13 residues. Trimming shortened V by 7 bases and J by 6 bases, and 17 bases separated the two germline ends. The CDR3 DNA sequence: TGCAGTGGAGGTCGCGGGATATCGGATACGCAGTATTTT. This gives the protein CSGGRGISDTQYF.

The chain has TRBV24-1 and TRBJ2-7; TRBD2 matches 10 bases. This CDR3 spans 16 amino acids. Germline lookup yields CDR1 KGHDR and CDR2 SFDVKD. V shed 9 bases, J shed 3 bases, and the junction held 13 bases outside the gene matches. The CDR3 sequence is CATSPRRGLAHYEQYF. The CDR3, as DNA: TGTGCCACCTCGCCGCGCCGGGGACTAGCGCACTACGAGCAGTACTTC.

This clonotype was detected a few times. The CDR3 DNA follows: TGTGCCAGCAGCGCACTAGCGGGAGGGCCTCGGAATGAGCAGTTCTTC. Amino acid sequence: CASSALAGGPRNEQFF. The rearrangement links TRBV9 to TRBJ2-1; 13 bases align to TRBD2. The length of the CDR3 is 16 residues. Germline CDR1 and CDR2: SGDLS and YYNGEE. V shed 3 bases, J shed 7 bases, and the junction held 7 bases outside the gene matches.

The CDR3 sequence: CASTLGDTQYF. The CDR3 coding sequence is TGTGCCAGCACCTTGGGGGATACGCAGTATTTT. The chain carries TRBV12-3 or TRBV12-4 and TRBJ2-3; D is undetermined. CDR3 size: 11 residues. Trimming removed 7 bases at V and 6 bases at J, with 8 bases between.

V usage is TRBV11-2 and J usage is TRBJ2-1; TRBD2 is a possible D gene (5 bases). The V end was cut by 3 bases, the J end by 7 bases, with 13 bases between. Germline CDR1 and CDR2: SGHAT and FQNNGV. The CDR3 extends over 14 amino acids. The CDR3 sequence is CASSLRISGNEQFF. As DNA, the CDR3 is TGTGCCAGCAGCTTGAGGATATCGGGGAATGAGCAGTTCTTC.

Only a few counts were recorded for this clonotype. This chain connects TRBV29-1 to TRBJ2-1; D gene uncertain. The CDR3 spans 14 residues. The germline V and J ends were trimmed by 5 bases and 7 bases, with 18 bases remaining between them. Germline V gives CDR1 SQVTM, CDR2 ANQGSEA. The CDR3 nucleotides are TGCAGCGTTCGGCGGCAATCCGTGATAAATGAGCAGTTCTTC. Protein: CSVRRQSVINEQFF.

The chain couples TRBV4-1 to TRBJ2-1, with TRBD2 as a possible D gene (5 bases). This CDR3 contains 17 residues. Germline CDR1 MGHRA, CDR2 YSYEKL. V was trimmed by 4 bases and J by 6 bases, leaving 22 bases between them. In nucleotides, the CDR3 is TGCGCCAGCAGCCTCATTACGGGGAACTTGCTGTCCAATGAGCAGTTCTTC. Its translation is CASSLITGNLLSNEQFF.

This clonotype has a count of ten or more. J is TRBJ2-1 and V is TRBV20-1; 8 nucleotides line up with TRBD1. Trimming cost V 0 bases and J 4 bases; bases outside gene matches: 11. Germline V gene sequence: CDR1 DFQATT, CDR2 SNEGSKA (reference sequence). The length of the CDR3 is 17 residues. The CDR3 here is CSARDSPRQGRYNEQFF. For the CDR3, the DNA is TGCAGTGCTAGAGATAGCCCTCGACAGGGGAGATACAATGAGCAGTTCTTC.

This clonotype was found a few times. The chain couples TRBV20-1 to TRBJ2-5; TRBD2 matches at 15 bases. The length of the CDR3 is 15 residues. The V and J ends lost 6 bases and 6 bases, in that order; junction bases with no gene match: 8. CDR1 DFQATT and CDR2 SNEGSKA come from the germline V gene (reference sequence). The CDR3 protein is CSAGKGLAGGKTQYF. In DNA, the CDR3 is TGCAGTGCCGGAAAGGGACTAGCGGGAGGAAAGACCCAGTACTTC.

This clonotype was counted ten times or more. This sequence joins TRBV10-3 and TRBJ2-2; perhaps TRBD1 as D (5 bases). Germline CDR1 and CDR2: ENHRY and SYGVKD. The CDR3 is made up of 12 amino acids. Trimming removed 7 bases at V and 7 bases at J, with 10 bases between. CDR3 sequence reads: CAIKRGIGELFF. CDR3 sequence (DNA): TGTGCCATCAAAAGGGGAATCGGGGAGCTGTTTTTT.

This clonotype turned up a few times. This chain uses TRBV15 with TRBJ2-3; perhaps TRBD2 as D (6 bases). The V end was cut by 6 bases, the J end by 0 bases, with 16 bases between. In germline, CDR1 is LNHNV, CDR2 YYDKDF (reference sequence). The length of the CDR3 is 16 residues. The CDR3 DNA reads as TGTGCCACCAGACCAACAAGCGGGCCTAGCACAGATACGCAGTATTTT. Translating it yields CATRPTSGPSTDTQYF.